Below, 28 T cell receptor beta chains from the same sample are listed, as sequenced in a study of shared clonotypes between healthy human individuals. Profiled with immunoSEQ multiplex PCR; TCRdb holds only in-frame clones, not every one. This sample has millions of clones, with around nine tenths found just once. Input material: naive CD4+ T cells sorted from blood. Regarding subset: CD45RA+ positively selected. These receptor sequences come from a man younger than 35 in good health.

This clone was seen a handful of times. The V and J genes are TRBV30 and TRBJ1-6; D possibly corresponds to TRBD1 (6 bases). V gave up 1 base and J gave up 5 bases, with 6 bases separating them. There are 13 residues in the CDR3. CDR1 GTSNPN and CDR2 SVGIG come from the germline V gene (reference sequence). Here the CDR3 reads CAWSGDNNSPLHF. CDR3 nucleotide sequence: TGTGCCTGGAGTGGGGACAATAATTCACCCCTCCACTTT.

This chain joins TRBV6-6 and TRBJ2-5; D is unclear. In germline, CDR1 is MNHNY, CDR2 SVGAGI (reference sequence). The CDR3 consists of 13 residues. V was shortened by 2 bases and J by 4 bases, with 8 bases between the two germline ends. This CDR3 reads CASSYNLIETQYF. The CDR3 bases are TGTGCCAGCAGTTACAACCTTATAGAGACCCAGTACTTC.

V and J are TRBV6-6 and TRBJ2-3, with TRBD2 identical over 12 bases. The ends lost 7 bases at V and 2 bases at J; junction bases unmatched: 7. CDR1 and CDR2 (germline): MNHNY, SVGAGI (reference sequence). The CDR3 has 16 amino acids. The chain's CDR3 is CASTSLAGGPTDTQYF. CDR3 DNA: TGTGCCAGCACTAGCCTAGCGGGGGGGCCCACAGATACGCAGTATTTT.

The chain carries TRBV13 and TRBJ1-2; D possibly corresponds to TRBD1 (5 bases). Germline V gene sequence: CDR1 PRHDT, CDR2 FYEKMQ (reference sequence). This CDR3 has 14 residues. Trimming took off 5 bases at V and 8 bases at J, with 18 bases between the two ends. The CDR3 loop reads CASSPARQGYGYTF. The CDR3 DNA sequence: TGTGCCAGCAGCCCAGCCAGGCAGGGTTACGGCTACACCTTC. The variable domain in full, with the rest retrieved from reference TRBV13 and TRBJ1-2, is AAGVIQSPRHLIKEKRETATLKCYPIPRHDTVYWYQQGPGQDPQFLISFYEKMQSDKGSIPDRFSAQQFSDYHSELNMSSLELGDSALYFCASSPARQGYGYTFGSGTRLTVV.

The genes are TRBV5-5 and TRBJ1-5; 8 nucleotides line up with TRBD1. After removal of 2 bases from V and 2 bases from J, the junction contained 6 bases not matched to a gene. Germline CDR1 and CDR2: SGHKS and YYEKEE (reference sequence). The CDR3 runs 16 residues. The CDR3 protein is CASSFLAGQGNQPQHF. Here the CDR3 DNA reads TGTGCCAGCAGCTTCTTGGCGGGACAGGGCAATCAGCCCCAGCATTTT.

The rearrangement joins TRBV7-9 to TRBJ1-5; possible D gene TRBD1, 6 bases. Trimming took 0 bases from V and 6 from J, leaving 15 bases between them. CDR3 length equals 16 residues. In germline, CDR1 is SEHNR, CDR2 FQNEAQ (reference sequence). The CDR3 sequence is CASSLALAGDFQPQHF. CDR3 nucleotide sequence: TGTGCCAGCAGCTTAGCTTTGGCAGGGGATTTTCAGCCCCAGCATTTT.

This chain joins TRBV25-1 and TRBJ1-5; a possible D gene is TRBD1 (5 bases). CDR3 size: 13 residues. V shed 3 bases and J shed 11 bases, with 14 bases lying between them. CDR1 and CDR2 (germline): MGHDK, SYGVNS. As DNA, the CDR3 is TGTGCCAGCAGTGAGGTCGGGGGGATCACCCAGCATTTT. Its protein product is CASSEVGGITQHF.

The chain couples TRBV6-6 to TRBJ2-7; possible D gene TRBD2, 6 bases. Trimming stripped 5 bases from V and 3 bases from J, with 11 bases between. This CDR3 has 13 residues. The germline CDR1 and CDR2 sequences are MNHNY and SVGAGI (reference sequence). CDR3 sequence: CASSPPGVYEQYF. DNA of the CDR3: TGTGCCAGCAGTCCCCCGGGGGTCTACGAGCAGTACTTC.

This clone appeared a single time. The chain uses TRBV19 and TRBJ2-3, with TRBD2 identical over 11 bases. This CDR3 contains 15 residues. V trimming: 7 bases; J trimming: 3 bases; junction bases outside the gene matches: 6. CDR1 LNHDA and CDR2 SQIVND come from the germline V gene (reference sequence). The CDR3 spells CASTPTSGDTDTQYF. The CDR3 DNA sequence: TGTGCCAGTACCCCGACTAGCGGGGATACAGATACGCAGTATTTT.

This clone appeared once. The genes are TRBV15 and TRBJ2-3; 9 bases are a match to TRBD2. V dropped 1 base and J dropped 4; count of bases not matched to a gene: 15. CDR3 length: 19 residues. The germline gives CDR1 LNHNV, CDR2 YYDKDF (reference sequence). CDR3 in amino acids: CATSRVPRGSGSPSDTQYF. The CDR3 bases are TGTGCCACCAGCAGAGTTCCCCGGGGTAGCGGGAGTCCTTCAGATACGCAGTATTTT.

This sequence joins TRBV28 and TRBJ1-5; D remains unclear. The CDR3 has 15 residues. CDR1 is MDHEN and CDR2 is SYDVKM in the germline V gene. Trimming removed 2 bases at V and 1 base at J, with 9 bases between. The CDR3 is CASSLVTDSNQPQHF. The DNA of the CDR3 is TGTGCCAGCAGTTTAGTCACAGACAGCAATCAGCCCCAGCATTTT.

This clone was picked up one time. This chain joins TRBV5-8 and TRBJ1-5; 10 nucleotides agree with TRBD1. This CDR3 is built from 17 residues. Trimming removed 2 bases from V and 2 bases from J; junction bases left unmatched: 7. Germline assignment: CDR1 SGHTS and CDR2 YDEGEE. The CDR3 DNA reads TGTGCCAGCAGCTTTGGGACAGGGGTGGTGGGCAATCAGCCCCAGCATTTT. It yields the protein CASSFGTGVVGNQPQHF.

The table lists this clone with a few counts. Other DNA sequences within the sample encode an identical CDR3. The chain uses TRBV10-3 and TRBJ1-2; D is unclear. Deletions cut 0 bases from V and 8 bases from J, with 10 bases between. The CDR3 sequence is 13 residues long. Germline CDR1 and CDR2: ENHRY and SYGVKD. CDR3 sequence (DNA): TGTGCCATCAGTGAGTCGACTGGGTCGGGCTACACCTTC. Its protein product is CAISESTGSGYTF.

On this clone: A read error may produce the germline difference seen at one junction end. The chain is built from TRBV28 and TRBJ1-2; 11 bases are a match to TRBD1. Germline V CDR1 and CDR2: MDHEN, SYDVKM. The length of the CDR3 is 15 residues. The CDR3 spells CASSPGQGAKYGYTF. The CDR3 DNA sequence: TGTGCCAGCAGCCCCGGACAGGGGGCTAAGTATGGCTACACCTTC.

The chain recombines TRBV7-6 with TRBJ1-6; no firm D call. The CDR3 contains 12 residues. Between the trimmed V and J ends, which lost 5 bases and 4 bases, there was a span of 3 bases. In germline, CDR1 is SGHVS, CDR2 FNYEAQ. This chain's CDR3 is CASSKYNSPLHF. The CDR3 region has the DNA TGTGCCAGCAGCAAGTATAATTCACCCCTCCACTTT.

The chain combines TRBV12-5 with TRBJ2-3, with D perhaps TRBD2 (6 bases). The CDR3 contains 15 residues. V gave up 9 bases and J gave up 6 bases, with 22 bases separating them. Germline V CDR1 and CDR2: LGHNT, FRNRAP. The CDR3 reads CASGPGTPGLDTQYF. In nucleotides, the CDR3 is TGTGCTAGCGGGCCCGGGACTCCCGGACTGGATACGCAGTATTTT.

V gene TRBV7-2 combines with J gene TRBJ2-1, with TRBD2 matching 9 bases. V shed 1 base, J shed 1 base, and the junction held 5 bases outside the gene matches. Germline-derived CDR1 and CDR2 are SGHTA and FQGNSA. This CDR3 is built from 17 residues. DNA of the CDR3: TGTGCCAGCAGCTTAGTCCCTAGCGGGATTTCCTACAATGAGCAGTTCTTC. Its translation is CASSLVPSGISYNEQFF.

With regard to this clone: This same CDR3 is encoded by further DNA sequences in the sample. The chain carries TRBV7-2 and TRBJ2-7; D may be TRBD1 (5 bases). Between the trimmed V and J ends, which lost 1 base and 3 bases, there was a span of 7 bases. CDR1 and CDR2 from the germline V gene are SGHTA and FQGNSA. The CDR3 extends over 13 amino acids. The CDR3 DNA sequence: TGTGCCAGCAGCTTAGAGCAGGGCTACGAGCAGTACTTC. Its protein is CASSLEQGYEQYF.

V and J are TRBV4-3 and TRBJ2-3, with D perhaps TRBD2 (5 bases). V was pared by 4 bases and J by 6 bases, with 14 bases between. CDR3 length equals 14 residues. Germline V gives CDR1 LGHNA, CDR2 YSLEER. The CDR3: CASSPGGLRDTQYF. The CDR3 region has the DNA TGCGCCAGCAGCCCCGGCGGGCTGCGGGATACGCAGTATTTT.

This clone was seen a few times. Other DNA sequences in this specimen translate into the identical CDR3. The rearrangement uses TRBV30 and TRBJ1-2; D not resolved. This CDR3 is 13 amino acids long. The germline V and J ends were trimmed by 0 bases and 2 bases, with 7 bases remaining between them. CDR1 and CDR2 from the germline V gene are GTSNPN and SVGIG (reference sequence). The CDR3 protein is CAWSVLGNYGYTF. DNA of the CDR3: TGTGCCTGGAGTGTACTAGGGAACTATGGCTACACCTTC.

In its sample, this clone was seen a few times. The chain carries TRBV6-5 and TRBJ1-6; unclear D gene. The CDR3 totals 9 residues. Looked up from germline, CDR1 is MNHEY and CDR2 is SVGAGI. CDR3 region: CAPRSPLHF. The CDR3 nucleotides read TGTGCGCCCCGCTCACCCCTCCACTTT.

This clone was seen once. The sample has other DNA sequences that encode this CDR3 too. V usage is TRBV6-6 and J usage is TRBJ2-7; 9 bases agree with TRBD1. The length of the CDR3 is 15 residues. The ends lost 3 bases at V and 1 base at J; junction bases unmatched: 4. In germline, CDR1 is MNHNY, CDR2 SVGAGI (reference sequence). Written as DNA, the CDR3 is TGTGCCAGCAGTTATGCCGGGACAGGGTCCTACGAGCAGTACTTC. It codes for CASSYAGTGSYEQYF.

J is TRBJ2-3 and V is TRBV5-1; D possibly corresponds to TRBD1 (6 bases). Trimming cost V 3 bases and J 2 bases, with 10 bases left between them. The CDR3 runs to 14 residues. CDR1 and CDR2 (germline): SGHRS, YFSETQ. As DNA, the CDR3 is TGCGCCAGCAGCTCGGGACATTCCACAGATACGCAGTATTTT. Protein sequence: CASSSGHSTDTQYF. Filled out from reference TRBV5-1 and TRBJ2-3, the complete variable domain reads KAGVTQTPRYLIKTRGQQVTLSCSPISGHRSVSWYQQTPGQGLQFLFEYFSETQRNKGNFPGRFSGRQFSNSRSEMNVSTLELGDSALYLCASSSGHSTDTQYFGPGTRLTVL.

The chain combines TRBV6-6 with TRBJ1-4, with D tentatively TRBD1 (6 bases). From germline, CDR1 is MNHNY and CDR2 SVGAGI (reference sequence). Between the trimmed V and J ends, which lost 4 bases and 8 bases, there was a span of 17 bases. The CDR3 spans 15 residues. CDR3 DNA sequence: TGTGCCAGCAGTTGGGATCGGGGGCGTGGGGAAAAACTGTTTTTT. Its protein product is CASSWDRGRGEKLFF.

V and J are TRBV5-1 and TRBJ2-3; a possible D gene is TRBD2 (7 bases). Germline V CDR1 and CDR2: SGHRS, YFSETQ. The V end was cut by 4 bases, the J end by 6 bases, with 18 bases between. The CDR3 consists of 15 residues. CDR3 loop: CASSPGGARGDTQYF. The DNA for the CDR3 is TGCGCCAGCAGCCCGGGGGGCGCCCGGGGGGATACGCAGTATTTT. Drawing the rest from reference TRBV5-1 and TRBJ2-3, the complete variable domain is KAGVTQTPRYLIKTRGQQVTLSCSPISGHRSVSWYQQTPGQGLQFLFEYFSETQRNKGNFPGRFSGRQFSNSRSEMNVSTLELGDSALYLCASSPGGARGDTQYFGPGTRLTVL.

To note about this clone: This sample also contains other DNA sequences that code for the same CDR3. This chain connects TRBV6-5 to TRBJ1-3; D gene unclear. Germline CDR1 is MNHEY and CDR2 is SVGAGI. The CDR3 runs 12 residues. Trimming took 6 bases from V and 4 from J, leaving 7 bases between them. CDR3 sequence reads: CASSPGGNTIYF. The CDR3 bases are TGTGCCAGCAGCCCCGGGGGAAACACCATATATTTT.

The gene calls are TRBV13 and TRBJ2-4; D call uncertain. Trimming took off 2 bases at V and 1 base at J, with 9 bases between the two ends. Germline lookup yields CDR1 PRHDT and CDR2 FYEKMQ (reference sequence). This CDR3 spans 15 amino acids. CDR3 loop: CASSLSLGAKNIQYF. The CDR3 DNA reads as TGTGCCAGCAGCTTAAGTTTAGGGGCCAAAAACATTCAGTACTTC.

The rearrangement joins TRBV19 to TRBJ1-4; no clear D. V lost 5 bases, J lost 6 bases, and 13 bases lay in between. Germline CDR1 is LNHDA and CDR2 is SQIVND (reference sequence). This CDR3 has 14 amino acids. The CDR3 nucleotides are TGTGCCAGTAGTTTGATTGGCGGGTATGAAAAACTGTTTTTT. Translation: CASSLIGGYEKLFF.